This T cell receptor (beta chain) comes out of a study of neurological immune-mediated disorders. Study findings and constraints: One related-CDR3 cluster, found by phylogenetic grouping, held repertoires of 18 of 34 multiple sclerosis patients and is a possible signature. With the multiple sclerosis repertoire cluster, neither clinical nor MRI features showed any association.

This clonotype was counted many times. What it recognizes is unknown. The output of every sequencing run, over 170 million TCR-beta sequences, came from 15-18 subjects. TCRdb re-called the 5' RACE reads through MiXCR, storing one row per CDR3 protein. Of some 78,000 distinct CDR3 sequences listed, less than 5.5% are singletons. This receptor was obtained from a woman in her 30s with multiple sclerosis. The specimen was PBMCs.

The chain's CDR3 is CASSDMGVANEQFF. The CDR3 DNA reads as TGTGCCAGCAGTGACATGGGGGTTGCCAATGAGCAGTTCTTC. This rearrangement joins TRBV6-6 to TRBJ2-1; either TRBD1 or TRBD2 may fit D (5 bases each). V gave up 5 bases and J gave up 6 bases, with 14 bases separating them. The CDR3 has 14 residues. In germline, CDR1 is MNHNY, CDR2 SVGAGI (reference sequence).